This is a list of T cell receptor beta chains from one sample in a study of OX40 agonist ivuxolimab in advanced cancers. Assay: immunoSEQ multiplex PCR; the TCRdb copy retains only in-frame clones and omits some. Of under 80,000 clones detected, roughly 80% appear once; the ten largest clones hold 1.1%. The sequencing used CD4+ or CD8+ T cells sorted from blood, collected in a trial of the OX40 agonist ivuxolimab. Receptors originate from an adult with an advanced solid tumor such as melanoma, head and neck, liver or kidney cancer. Both conserved end residues are part of each CDR3. The D gene is left open where the match is weak. The size of a clone is reported for some rows only, either as once, few or many, or as a class for expanded clones.

few	13	TRBV18	-	TRBJ2-5	CASSPAGQETQYF	TGTGCCAGCTCACCAGCTGGGCAAGAGACCCAGTACTTC
-	13	TRBV19	-	TRBJ1-2	CASRSSPSYGYTF	TGTGCCAGTAGATCGAGCCCCTCGTATGGCTACACCTTC
-	16	TRBV5-1	TRBD1	TRBJ1-5	CASSLTGTELNQPQHF	TGCGCCAGCAGCTTGACCGGGACAGAGCTGAATCAGCCCCAGCATTTT
-	14	TRBV4-2	-	TRBJ2-7	CASSQGQGTYEQYF	TGTGCCAGCAGCCAAGGGCAGGGGACCTACGAGCAGTACTTC
-	15	TRBV28	-	TRBJ1-5	CASTPTGLQNQPQHF	TGTGCCAGCACCCCCACAGGTCTCCAAAATCAGCCCCAGCATTTT
once	14	TRBV30	-	TRBJ1-5	CAWSVGGSNQPQHF	TGTGCCTGGAGTGTAGGGGGAAGCAATCAGCCCCAGCATTTT
-	15	TRBV21-1	-	TRBJ2-5	CASSSQDRAGETQYF	TGTGCCAGCAGCTCACAGGACAGGGCCGGAGAGACCCAGTACTTC
-	15	TRBV5-6	-	TRBJ1-6	CASSSGWGSGSPLHF	TGTGCCAGCAGTTCGGGATGGGGCTCAGGTTCACCCCTCCACTTT
few	11	TRBV6-5	-	TRBJ1-1	CASSTDMQAFF	TGTGCCAGCAGTACGGACATGCAGGCTTTCTTT
few	14	TRBV9	-	TRBJ1-1	CASSVAQADTEAFF	TGTGCCAGCAGCGTAGCACAGGCTGACACTGAAGCTTTCTTT
-	17	TRBV5-6	-	TRBJ2-1	CASSLGRGERAYNEQFF	TGTGCCAGCAGCTTGGGGAGGGGAGAGCGGGCCTACAATGAGCAGTTCTTC
-	14	TRBV7-9	-	TRBJ1-2	CASSPKGTIGGYTF	TGTGCCAGCAGCCCGAAAGGGACTATCGGCGGCTACACCTTC
few	12	TRBV5-6	-	TRBJ2-2	CASSLGSGELFF	TGTGCCAGCAGCTTGGGGTCCGGGGAGCTGTTTTTT
-	12	TRBV2	-	TRBJ1-4	CASSVVEEKLFF	TGTGCCAGCAGTGTGGTTGAAGAAAAACTGTTTTTT
-	14	TRBV5-1	-	TRBJ2-7	CASSLVGTEGEQYF	TGCGCCAGCAGCTTGGTAGGGACGGAAGGAGAGCAGTACTTC
-	15	TRBV10-3	-	TRBJ2-7	CAISAATGTNYEQYF	TGTGCCATCAGTGCTGCCACCGGGACAAACTACGAGCAGTACTTC
-	14	TRBV19	TRBD1	TRBJ2-3	CASQRDRSTDTQYF	TGTGCCAGTCAAAGGGACAGGAGCACAGATACGCAGTATTTT
few	17	TRBV5-1	TRBD1	TRBJ2-1	CASSSGTGRRLYNEQFF	TGCGCCAGCAGCTCCGGGACAGGGAGAAGGCTTTACAATGAGCAGTTCTTC
-	13	TRBV11-2	TRBD2	TRBJ2-7	CASSPGGRYEQYF	TGTGCCAGCAGCCCAGGCGGGAGGTACGAGCAGTACTTC
-	16	TRBV4-2	TRBD1	TRBJ1-4	CASSQDDRGPVEKLFF	TGTGCCAGCAGCCAAGATGACAGGGGGCCCGTTGAAAAACTGTTTTTT
-	15	TRBV2	-	TRBJ2-2	CASSESTVNTGELFF	TGTGCCAGCAGTGAATCGACGGTGAACACCGGGGAGCTGTTTTTT
-	14	TRBV2	-	TRBJ1-2	CASILLGANYGYTF	TGTGCCAGCATTCTACTGGGGGCTAACTATGGCTACACCTTC
-	14	TRBV19	-	TRBJ1-5	CASSIRRGLQPQHF	TGTGCCAGTAGTATTCGGCGGGGGCTTCAGCCCCAGCATTTT
few	13	TRBV19	-	TRBJ1-5	CASSESGFWPQHF	TGTGCCAGTAGTGAGAGTGGTTTCTGGCCCCAGCATTTT
-	14	TRBV5-1	TRBD1	TRBJ1-4	CASRPGQAYEKLFF	TGCGCCAGCAGACCGGGACAGGCTTATGAAAAACTGTTTTTT
-	15	TRBV19	-	TRBJ2-3	CASSGRIKSTDTQYF	TGTGCCAGTAGTGGACGGATCAAAAGCACAGATACGCAGTATTTT
-	12	TRBV5-6	-	TRBJ2-7	CASSPGGRGQYF	TGTGCCAGCAGCCCAGGCGGGCGGGGGCAGTACTTC
-	14	TRBV6-5	-	TRBJ1-1	CASRRIIGAGEAFF	TGTGCCAGCAGACGCATTATCGGGGCAGGTGAAGCTTTCTTT
-	12	TRBV19	-	TRBJ1-1	CASSVFGAEAFF	TGTGCCAGTAGTGTATTCGGCGCCGAAGCTTTCTTT
once	12	TRBV9	-	TRBJ1-6	CASSTGQSPLHF	TGTGCCAGCAGCACTGGACAGTCACCCCTCCACTTT
-	15	TRBV19	TRBD1	TRBJ1-2	CASTTGGQGFYGYTF	TGTGCCAGTACCACGGGGGGACAGGGATTCTATGGCTACACCTTC
-	17	TRBV5-1	TRBD1	TRBJ2-2	CASKLDPGQGRAGELFF	TGCGCCAGCAAGCTGGATCCGGGACAGGGGCGAGCCGGGGAGCTGTTTTTT
-	12	TRBV5-1	-	TRBJ1-3	CASSPPANTIYF	TGCGCCAGCAGCCCCCCCGCGAACACCATATATTTT
-	12	TRBV6-1	-	TRBJ2-7	CASSSRGPGMYF	TGTGCCAGCAGTTCACGCGGCCCGGGTATGTACTTC
-	14	TRBV5-1	TRBD1	TRBJ2-5	CASSLVGQGETQYF	TGCGCCAGCAGCTTGGTGGGACAGGGAGAGACCCAGTACTTC
-	17	TRBV7-2	-	TRBJ2-2	CASSTPSGPSPTGELFF	TGTGCCAGCAGCACCCCCTCGGGACCCTCTCCAACCGGGGAGCTGTTTTTT
-	20	TRBV13	TRBD2	TRBJ2-6	CASSHYIRAGGKAGANVLTF	TGTGCCAGCAGCCATTATATCCGGGCGGGGGGAAAGGCTGGGGCCAACGTCCTGACTTTC
-	15	TRBV5-5	-	TRBJ1-3	CASSPGPLSGNTIYF	TGTGCCAGCAGCCCTGGGCCACTCTCTGGAAACACCATATATTTT
-	14	TRBV10-1	-	TRBJ1-1	CASSRDSGNTEAFF	TGCGCCAGCAGTCGGGACTCCGGAAACACTGAAGCTTTCTTT
-	16	TRBV19	TRBD2	TRBJ2-5	CASSVGLAGTQETQYF	TGTGCCAGTAGTGTCGGACTAGCGGGGACGCAAGAGACCCAGTACTTC
few	14	TRBV13	TRBD1	TRBJ1-1	CASSIRQGRTEAFF	TGTGCCAGCAGCATCAGACAGGGGAGGACTGAAGCTTTCTTT
-	17	TRBV5-1	TRBD1	TRBJ2-7	CASSLTPRGTGVYEQYF	TGCGCCAGCAGCTTGACACCTCGCGGGACAGGGGTCTACGAGCAGTACTTC
-	12	TRBV6-6	-	TRBJ2-1	CASSYDLNEQFF	TGTGCCAGCAGTTACGACCTCAATGAGCAGTTCTTC
-	15	TRBV4-2	-	TRBJ2-7	CASSQTGGVAYEQYF	TGTGCCAGCAGCCAAACAGGCGGGGTTGCCTACGAGCAGTACTTC
-	12	TRBV28	-	TRBJ2-7	CASSRVWGEQYF	TGTGCCAGCAGCAGGGTATGGGGCGAGCAGTACTTC
-	18	TRBV27	TRBD1	TRBJ1-1	CASNWGRVIGRGHTEAFF	TGTGCCAGCAATTGGGGTCGAGTAATAGGCAGGGGGCATACTGAAGCTTTCTTT
-	13	TRBV18	-	TRBJ2-7	CASSTGILYEQYF	TGTGCCAGCTCAACAGGAATACTCTACGAGCAGTACTTC
-	16	TRBV5-1	TRBD2	TRBJ2-3	CASSYGTSGGASAQYF	TGCGCCAGCAGCTACGGGACTAGCGGGGGGGCATCGGCGCAGTATTTT
few	17	TRBV4-2	-	TRBJ1-3	CASSQDDPRSSGNTIYF	TGTGCCAGCAGCCAAGATGATCCGCGGAGCTCTGGAAACACCATATATTTT
-	14	TRBV19	-	TRBJ2-1	CASSTTSSYNEQFF	TGTGCCAGTAGTACCACAAGCTCCTACAATGAGCAGTTCTTC
-	16	TRBV11-2	-	TRBJ2-7	CASSLTVDYILGEQYF	TGTGCCAGCAGCTTGACAGTTGATTACATCCTAGGGGAGCAGTACTTC
-	15	TRBV9	TRBD2	TRBJ2-7	CASSVGEGLTYEQYF	TGTGCCAGCAGCGTAGGGGAGGGTCTGACCTACGAGCAGTACTTC
once	14	TRBV6-1	-	TRBJ2-3	CATHSQDSTDTQYF	TGTGCCACCCATTCTCAGGATAGCACAGATACGCAGTATTTT
-	15	TRBV19	TRBD1	TRBJ1-2	CASTISQGSLNGYTF	TGTGCCAGTACCATCTCACAGGGGAGTTTGAATGGCTACACCTTC
-	16	TRBV5-6	-	TRBJ2-4	CASSFQFPGQKNIQYF	TGTGCCAGCAGCTTCCAATTTCCGGGGCAAAAAAACATTCAGTACTTC
-	18	TRBV11-2	-	TRBJ2-3	CASSPYAGAPPSTDTQYF	TGTGCCAGCAGCCCGTACGCGGGGGCCCCGCCTAGCACAGATACGCAGTATTTT
-	15	TRBV7-2	TRBD2	TRBJ2-3	CASSPSGGSTDTQYF	TGTGCCAGCAGCCCTAGCGGGGGGAGCACAGATACGCAGTATTTT